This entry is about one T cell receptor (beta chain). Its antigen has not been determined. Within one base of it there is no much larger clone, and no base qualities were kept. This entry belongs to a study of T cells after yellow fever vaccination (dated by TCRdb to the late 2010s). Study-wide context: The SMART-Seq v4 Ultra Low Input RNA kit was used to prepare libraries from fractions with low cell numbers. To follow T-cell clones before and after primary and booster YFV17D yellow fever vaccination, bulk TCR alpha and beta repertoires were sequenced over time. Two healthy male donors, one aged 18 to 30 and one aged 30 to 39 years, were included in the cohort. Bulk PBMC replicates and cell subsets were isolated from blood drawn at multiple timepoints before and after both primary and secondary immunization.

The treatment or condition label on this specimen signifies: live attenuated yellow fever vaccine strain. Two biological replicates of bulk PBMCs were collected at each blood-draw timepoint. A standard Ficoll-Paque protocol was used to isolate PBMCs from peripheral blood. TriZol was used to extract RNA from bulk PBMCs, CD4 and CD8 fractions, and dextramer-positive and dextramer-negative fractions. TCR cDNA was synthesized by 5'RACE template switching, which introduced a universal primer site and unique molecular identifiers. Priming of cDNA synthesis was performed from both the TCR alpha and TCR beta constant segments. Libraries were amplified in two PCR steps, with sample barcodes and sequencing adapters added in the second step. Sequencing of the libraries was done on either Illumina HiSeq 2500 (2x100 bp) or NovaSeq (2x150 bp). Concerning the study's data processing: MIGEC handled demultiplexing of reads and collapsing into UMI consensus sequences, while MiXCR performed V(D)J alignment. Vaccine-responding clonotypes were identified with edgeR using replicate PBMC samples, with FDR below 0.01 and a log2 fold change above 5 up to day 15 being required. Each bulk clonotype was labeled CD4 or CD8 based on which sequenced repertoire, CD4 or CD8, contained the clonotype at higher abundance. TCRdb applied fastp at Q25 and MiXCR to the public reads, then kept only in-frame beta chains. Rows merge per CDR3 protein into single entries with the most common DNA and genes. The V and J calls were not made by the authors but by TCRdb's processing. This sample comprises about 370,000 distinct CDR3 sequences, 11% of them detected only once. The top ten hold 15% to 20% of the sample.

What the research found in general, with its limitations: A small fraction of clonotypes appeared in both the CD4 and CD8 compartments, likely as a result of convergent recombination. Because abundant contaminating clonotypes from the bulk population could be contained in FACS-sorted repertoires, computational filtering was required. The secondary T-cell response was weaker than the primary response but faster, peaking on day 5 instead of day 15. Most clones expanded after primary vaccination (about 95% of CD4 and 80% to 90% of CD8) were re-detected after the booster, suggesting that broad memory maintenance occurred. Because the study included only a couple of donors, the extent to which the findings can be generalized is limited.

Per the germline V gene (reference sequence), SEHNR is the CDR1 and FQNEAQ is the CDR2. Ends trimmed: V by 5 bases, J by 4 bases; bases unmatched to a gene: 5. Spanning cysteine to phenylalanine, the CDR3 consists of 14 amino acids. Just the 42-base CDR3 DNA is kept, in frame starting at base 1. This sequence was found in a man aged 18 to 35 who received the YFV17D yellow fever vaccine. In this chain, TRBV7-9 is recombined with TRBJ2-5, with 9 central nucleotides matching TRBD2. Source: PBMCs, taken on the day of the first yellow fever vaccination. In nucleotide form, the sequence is TGTGCCAGCAGCACCTTTAGCGGGGGAGAGACCCAGTACTTC. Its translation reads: CASSTFSGGETQYF.